The 16 T cell receptor beta chains presented below share a single source sample, sequenced in a study of T cell responses to AZD1222 COVID-19 vaccine (dated by TCRdb to the early 2020s). The time point label here, explained by the study, means: about 28 days (+/-7) after the second vaccine dose. To prepare the library, the immunoSEQ multiplex PCR assay was applied. This immuneACCESS table, as held by TCRdb, lists in-frame sequences with V and J called but not all clones. Of the missing ones, under half trace to an unresolved V gene in checked studies; the others have no known cause. Within this sample are 79,000 or so clones, with roughly 90% of them counted one time only. In total, the top ten clones hold less than 6% of the sample. The material sequenced was peripheral blood, taken 28 days after the second AZD1222 dose. Receptors were obtained from an adult who received the AZD1222 COVID-19 vaccine.

The rearrangement uses TRBV5-8 and TRBJ1-5; D gene unclear. Germline CDR1 SGHTS, CDR2 YDEGEE. V lost 0 bases and J lost 5, with 6 bases in between. This CDR3 comprises 13 residues. CDR3 protein: CASSLERYQPQHF. As DNA, the CDR3 is TGTGCCAGCAGCTTGGAGCGATATCAGCCCCAGCATTTT.

The chain has TRBV19 and TRBJ1-5; TRBD1 agrees at 7 bases. Germline lookup yields CDR1 LNHDA and CDR2 SQIVND (reference sequence). The ends lost 7 bases at V and 7 bases at J; junction bases unmatched: 7. The CDR3 runs 13 residues. CDR3 loop: CASNTGVVQPQHF. The CDR3, as DNA: TGTGCCAGTAACACAGGGGTTGTCCAGCCCCAGCATTTT.

The genes are TRBV7-9 and TRBJ2-7; TRBD1 might be the D (6 bases). The V end lost 5 bases, the J end lost 0 bases, and 17 bases lay between the germline ends. CDR3 length: 16 amino acids. Per the germline V gene, CDR1 is SEHNR and CDR2 is FQNEAQ (reference sequence). CDR3 amino acids: CASSPYPGHDSYEQYV. CDR3 nucleotides: TGTGCCAGCAGCCCCTATCCGGGACACGACTCCTACGAGCAGTACGTC.

This chain joins TRBV4-2 and TRBJ2-3, with 7 positions matching TRBD1. Germline values: CDR1 LGHNA, CDR2 YNFKEQ. This CDR3 has 14 amino acids. The V segment lost 4 bases and the J segment 6 bases; nucleotides outside the gene matches: 7. DNA for the CDR3: TGTGCCAGCAGCCCGGTAGACAGGGCCGATACGCAGTATTTT. Translated: CASSPVDRADTQYF.

The chain recombines TRBV11-1 with TRBJ2-2; no reliable D call. Trimming pared 3 bases from V and 5 bases from J, leaving 4 bases between. There are 12 residues in the CDR3. Per germline, CDR1 SGHAT and CDR2 FQDESV (reference sequence). Written as DNA, the CDR3 is TGTGCCAGCAGCTTGGGGACCGGGGAGCTGTTTTTT. Translating gives CASSLGTGELFF.

This chain uses TRBV19 with TRBJ1-5; the D gene is possibly TRBD1 (5 bases). The CDR3 consists of 17 residues. V lost 3 bases and J 0 bases, leaving 15 bases between the germline ends. Per germline, CDR1 LNHDA and CDR2 SQIVND (reference sequence). The CDR3 protein is CASSIPRARYSNQPQHF. In nucleotides, the CDR3 is TGTGCCAGTAGTATTCCCAGGGCCCGATATAGCAATCAGCCCCAGCATTTT.

This chain links TRBV6-4 with TRBJ2-3, with 7 bases matching TRBD2. V was clipped by 2 bases and J by 6 bases; unmatched bases: 8. Germline assignment: CDR1 MRHNA and CDR2 SNTAGT. This CDR3 spans 15 amino acids. The CDR3 DNA reads TGTGCCAGCAGTGACGGGGCGGGGGACTCCGATACGCAGTATTTT. It codes for CASSDGAGDSDTQYF.

The gene calls are TRBV5-1 and TRBJ2-3, with a possible D match to TRBD1 (6 bases). The V gene's germline CDR1 is SGHRS and CDR2 YFSETQ. Between the trimmed V and J ends, which lost 3 bases and 6 bases, there was a span of 11 bases. The CDR3 is made up of 13 amino acids. DNA for the CDR3: TGCGCCAGCAGCTCCCGACAGGCGGATACGCAGTATTTT. It is translated as CASSSRQADTQYF.

The rearrangement joins TRBV4-2 to TRBJ2-1; D is possibly TRBD2 (5 bases). The CDR3 sequence is 16 residues long. Deletions cut 0 bases from V and 5 bases from J, with 14 bases between. The germline V gene encodes CDR1 LGHNA and CDR2 YNFKEQ. DNA of the CDR3: TGTGCCAGCAGCCAAGAGGACTGGGCAGGTCACAATGAGCAGTTCTTC. Translating gives CASSQEDWAGHNEQFF.

V gene TRBV5-4 combines with J gene TRBJ2-1; 10 positions agree with TRBD2. Germline CDR1 reads SGHNT; CDR2 reads YYREEE (reference sequence). The CDR3 runs 16 residues. Trimming at V came to 0 bases and at J to 8 bases, leaving 8 bases not matched to a gene. Here the CDR3 DNA reads TGTGCCAGCAGCTTGGAAGTCCAGCGGGGGGGGTATGAGCAGTTCTTC. It codes for CASSLEVQRGGYEQFF.

The chain has TRBV10-2 and TRBJ2-3; D is perhaps TRBD2 (5 bases). The germline CDR1 and CDR2 sequences are WSHSY and SAAADI. The CDR3 is made up of 13 amino acids. The ends were cut back, 4 bases at V and 4 bases at J, with 9 bases in the middle. The CDR3 coding sequence is TGCGCCAGCAGTGCCGGGGTGGCAGATACGCAGTATTTT. This translates into CASSAGVADTQYF.

This sequence joins TRBV3-1 (or the pseudogene TRBV3-2) and TRBJ1-1; D might be TRBD1 (5 bases). Germline V gene sequence: CDR1 LGHDT, CDR2 YNNKEL (reference sequence). V lost 1 base and J lost 6, with 18 bases in between. CDR3 size: 16 residues. Here the CDR3 DNA reads TGTGCCAGCAGCCAAGGGCACCCCTCCCGGGGCCCTGAAGCTTTCTTT. Protein product: CASSQGHPSRGPEAFF.

The chain uses TRBV6-1 and TRBJ1-2; D is unresolved. V shed 1 base and J shed 4 bases, with 13 bases lying between them. Germline CDR1 MNHNS, CDR2 SASEGT. The CDR3 is 15 amino acids. CDR3: CASSEVWKSAYGYTF. CDR3 bases: TGTGCCAGCAGTGAAGTTTGGAAATCAGCCTATGGCTACACCTTC.

The chain links TRBV11-3 to TRBJ1-1, with D uncertain. CDR3 length: 13 amino acids. Germline lookup yields CDR1 SGHNT and CDR2 YENEEA. V lost 3 bases to trimming and J lost 3 bases, with 8 bases between them. CDR3 DNA sequence: TGTGCCAGCAGCTTCTACAGTCACACTGAAGCTTTCTTT. Translation: CASSFYSHTEAFF.

This chain uses TRBV2 with TRBJ2-7, with 13 bases that match TRBD2. From germline, CDR1 is SNHLY and CDR2 FYNNEI. V was pared by 5 bases and J by 7 bases, with 11 bases of the junction left unmatched. This CDR3 region has 16 residues. DNA for the CDR3: TGTGCCAGCAGTCCCCGAACTAGCGGGGGGGCGCGTGAGCAGTACTTC. It encodes CASSPRTSGGAREQYF.

The CDR3 is CASGSDREGYNEQFF. The CDR3 coding sequence is TGTGCCAGTGGCTCCGACAGGGAGGGGTACAATGAGCAGTTCTTC. The J gene is TRBJ2-1, the V gene TRBV19; D may correspond to TRBD1 or TRBD2 (7 bases each). The germline V gene has CDR1 LNHDA and CDR2 SQIVND (reference sequence). Deletions cut 8 bases from V and 4 bases from J, with 18 bases between. The CDR3 length is 15 residues.